This T cell receptor (beta chain) was profiled in a study of siplizumab effects on memory and regulatory T cells. Study-wide results and limits: Sequences below about 10^-5 frequency were poorly captured. As a result, only a minor fraction of alloreactive clones mapped to unstimulated subsets.

Worth noting for this clone: Its antigen is not known.

There are 14 residues in the CDR3. V lost 3 bases, J lost 8 bases, and 15 bases lay in between. The germline gives CDR1 LNHNV, CDR2 YYDKDF (reference sequence). About 100,000 TCR templates underwent assay in every sample. Repertoires were generated with immunoSEQ multiplex PCR, while TCRdb's copy carries only in-frame clones and drops some. This table holds about 110,000 clones, around 90% found once. The sequenced sample consisted of Tregs sorted from blood. The chain recombines TRBV15 with TRBJ2-3, with TRBD2 as a possible D gene (7 bases). The TCR comes from a human donor in good health. As DNA, the CDR3 is TGTGCCACCAGCAGGGGGGGGGCAGCCAGTACGCAGTATTTT. Residues: CATSRGGAASTQYF. Complete variable domain (other parts from reference TRBV15 and TRBJ2-3): DAMVIQNPRYQVTQFGKPVTLSCSQTLNHNVMYWYQQKSSQAPKLLFHYYDKDFNNEADTPDNFQSRRPNTSFCFLDIRSPGLGDTAMYLCATSRGGAASTQYFGPGTRLTVL.